Many counts were recorded for the clone carrying this TCR beta chain. This entry belongs to a study of low-dose radiotherapy and immunotherapy resistance in tumors. Study-wide background: Individuals in Cohort 2 had 1 Gy per fraction every two weeks, adding up to 13 Gy over 26 weeks. Every two weeks, one day ahead of radiation and immunotherapy, cyclophosphamide 200 mg/m2 was given (intravenously). Starting cycle 1 day 1, oral aspirin 300 mg was given daily for four cycles.

Time point here: before trial treatment. Donors received nivolumab, ipilimumab, aspirin, low-dose cyclophosphamide and low-dose radiotherapy. J gave up 5 bases and V 1 base, and 6 bases lay outside the gene matches. Germline loops: CDR1 LGHNA, CDR2 YSLEER. The CDR3 sequence is 15 residues long. Both TCRalpha and TCRbeta chains were reverse transcribed with V-gene-specific primers. With a constant-region primer and a V-primer adapter, TCRs were subjected to 15 to 25 PCR cycles of amplification. TCRdb fed the reads into MiXCR, producing one record per CDR3 protein. The sample lists around 80,000 distinct CDR3 sequences; approximately 17% were seen once.

This TCR came from a male donor with prostate cancer. Material: PBMCs, obtained before treatment. The V call is TRBV4-3, the J call TRBJ2-5; 8 nucleotides match TRBD1. The CDR3 here is CASSQGGRGQETQYF. For the CDR3, the DNA is TGCGCCAGCAGCCAAGGCGGCAGGGGGCAGGAGACCCAGTACTTC.